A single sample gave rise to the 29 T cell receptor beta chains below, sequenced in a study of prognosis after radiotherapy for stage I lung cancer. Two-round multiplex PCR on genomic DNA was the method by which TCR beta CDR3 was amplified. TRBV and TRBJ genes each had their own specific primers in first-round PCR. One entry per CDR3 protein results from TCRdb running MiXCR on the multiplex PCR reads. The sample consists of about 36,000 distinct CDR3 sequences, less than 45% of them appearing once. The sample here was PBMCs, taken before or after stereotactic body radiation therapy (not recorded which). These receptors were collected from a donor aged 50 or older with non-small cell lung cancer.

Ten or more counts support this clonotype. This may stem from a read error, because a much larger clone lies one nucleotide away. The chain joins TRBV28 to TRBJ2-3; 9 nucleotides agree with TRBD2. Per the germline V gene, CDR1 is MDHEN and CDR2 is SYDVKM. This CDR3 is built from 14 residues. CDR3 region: CASDGTSITDAQYF. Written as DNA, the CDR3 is TGTGCCAGTGACGGGACTAGCATCACAGATGCGCAGTATTTT.

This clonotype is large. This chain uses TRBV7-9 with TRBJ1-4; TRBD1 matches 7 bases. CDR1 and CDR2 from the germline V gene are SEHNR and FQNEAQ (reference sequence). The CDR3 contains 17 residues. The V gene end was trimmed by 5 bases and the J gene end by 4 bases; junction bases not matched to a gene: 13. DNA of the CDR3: TGTGCCAGCAGCCCAAAGGAGGGGACAGAGCATAATGAAAAACTGTTTTTT. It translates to CASSPKEGTEHNEKLFF.

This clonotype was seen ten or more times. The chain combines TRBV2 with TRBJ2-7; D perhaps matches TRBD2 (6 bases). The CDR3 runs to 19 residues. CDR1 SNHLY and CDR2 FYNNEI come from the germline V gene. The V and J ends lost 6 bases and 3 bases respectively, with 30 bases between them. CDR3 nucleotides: TGTGCCAGCAGCTCACCGGGAGAACCTACCCCGAGCCCTTACTACGAGCAGTACTTC. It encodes CASSSPGEPTPSPYYEQYF.

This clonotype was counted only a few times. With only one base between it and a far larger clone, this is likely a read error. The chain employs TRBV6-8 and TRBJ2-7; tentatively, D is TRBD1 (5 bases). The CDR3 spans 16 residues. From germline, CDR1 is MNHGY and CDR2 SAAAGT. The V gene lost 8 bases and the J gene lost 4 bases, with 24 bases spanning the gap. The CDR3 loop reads CASALTPESGAYEQYF. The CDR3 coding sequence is TGTGCCAGCGCCCTGACCCCGGAAAGTGGGGCATACGAGCAGTACTTC.

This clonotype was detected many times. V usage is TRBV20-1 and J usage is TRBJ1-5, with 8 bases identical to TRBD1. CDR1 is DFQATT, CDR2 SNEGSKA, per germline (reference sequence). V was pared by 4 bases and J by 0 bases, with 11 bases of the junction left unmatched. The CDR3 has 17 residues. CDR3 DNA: TGCAGTGCTACCAAAAACACCGGGACAGGTAGCAATCAGCCCCAGCATTTT. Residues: CSATKNTGTGSNQPQHF.

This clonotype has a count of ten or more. CDR3: CAISENTGWEQYF. In DNA, the CDR3 is TGTGCCATCAGTGAAAATACGGGCTGGGAGCAGTACTTC. V usage is TRBV10-3 and J usage is TRBJ2-7; D unresolved. Trimming left V 3 bases short and J 7 bases short, with 13 bases between. Per germline, CDR1 ENHRY and CDR2 SYGVKD. The CDR3 loop spans 13 amino acids.

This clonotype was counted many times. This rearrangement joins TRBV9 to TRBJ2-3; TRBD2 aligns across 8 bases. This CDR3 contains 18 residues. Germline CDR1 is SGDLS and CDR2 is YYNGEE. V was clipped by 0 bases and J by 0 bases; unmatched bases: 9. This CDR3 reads CASSVDWASGQSTDTQYF. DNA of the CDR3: TGTGCCAGCAGCGTAGATTGGGCTAGCGGGCAAAGCACAGATACGCAGTATTTT.

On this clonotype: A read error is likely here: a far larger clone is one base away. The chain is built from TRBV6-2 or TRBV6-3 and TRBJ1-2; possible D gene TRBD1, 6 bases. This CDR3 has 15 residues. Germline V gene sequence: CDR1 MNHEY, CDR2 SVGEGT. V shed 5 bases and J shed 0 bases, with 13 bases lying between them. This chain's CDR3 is CASSEGVLANYGYTF. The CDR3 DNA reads TGTGCCAGCAGTGAGGGGGTCCTAGCTAACTATGGCTACACCTTC.

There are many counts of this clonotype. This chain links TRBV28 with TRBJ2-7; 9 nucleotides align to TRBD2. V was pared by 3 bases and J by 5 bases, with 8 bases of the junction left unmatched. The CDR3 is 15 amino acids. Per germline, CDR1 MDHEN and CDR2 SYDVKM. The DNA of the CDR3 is TGTGCCAGCAGTTTTTCGAGCGGGGGGCGCCACGAGCAGTACTTC. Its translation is CASSFSSGGRHEQYF.

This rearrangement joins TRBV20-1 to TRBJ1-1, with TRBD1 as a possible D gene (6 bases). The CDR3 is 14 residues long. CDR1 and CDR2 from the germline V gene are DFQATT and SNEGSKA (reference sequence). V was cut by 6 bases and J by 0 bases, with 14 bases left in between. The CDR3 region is CSALQGTLNTEAFF. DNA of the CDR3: TGCAGTGCCCTGCAGGGGACCTTGAACACTGAAGCTTTCTTT.

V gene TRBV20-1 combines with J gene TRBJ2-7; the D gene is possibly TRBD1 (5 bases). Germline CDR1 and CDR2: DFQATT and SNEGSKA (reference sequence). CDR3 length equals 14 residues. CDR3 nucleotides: TGCAGCGTGTCTACTACAGGATTTGCCTACGAGCAGTACTTC. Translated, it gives CSVSTTGFAYEQYF.

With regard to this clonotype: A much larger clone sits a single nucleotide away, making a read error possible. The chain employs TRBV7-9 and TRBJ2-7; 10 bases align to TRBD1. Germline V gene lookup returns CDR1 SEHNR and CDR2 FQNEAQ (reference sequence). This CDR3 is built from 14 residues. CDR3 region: CASRRGTGAYERYF. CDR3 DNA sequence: TGTGCCAGCAGAAGGGGGACAGGGGCCTACGAGCGGTACTTC. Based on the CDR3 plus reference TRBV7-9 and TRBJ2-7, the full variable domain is DTGVSQNPRHKITKRGQNVTFRCDPISEHNRLYWYRQTLGQGPEFLTYFQNEAQLEKSRLLSDRFSAERPKGSFSTLEIQRTEQGDSAMYLCASRRGTGAYERYFGPGTRLTVT.

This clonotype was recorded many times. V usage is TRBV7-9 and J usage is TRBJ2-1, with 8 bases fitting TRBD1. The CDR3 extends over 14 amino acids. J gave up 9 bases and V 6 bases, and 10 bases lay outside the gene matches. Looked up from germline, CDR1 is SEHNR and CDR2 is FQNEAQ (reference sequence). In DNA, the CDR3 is TGTGCCAGCAGTCCGAGACAGGGGTTAACTGAGCAGTTCTTC. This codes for CASSPRQGLTEQFF.

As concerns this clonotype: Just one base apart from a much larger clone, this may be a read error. Here the CDR3 reads CVSSAPSRVGNEQFF. The DNA for the CDR3 is TGTGTCAGCAGCGCCCCTAGCAGGGTAGGCAATGAGCAGTTCTTC. The rearrangement uses TRBV9 and TRBJ2-1, with D perhaps assigned TRBD1 or TRBD2 (5 bases each). CDR1 is SGDLS, CDR2 YYNGEE, per germline. The CDR3 runs 15 residues.

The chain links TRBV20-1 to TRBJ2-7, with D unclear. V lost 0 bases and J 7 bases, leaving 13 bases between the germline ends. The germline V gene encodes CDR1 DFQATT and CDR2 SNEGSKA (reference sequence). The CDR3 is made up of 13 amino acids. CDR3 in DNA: TGCAGTGCTAGAGATTGCTCTACCCCAGAGCAGTACTTC. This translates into CSARDCSTPEQYF.

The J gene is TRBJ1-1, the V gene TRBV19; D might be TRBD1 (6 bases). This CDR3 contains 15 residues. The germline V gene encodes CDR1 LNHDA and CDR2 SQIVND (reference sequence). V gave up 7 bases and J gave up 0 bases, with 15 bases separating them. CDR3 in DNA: TGTGCCAGTACCCAGGGGTGGGCCATGAACACTGAAGCTTTCTTT. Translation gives CASTQGWAMNTEAFF.

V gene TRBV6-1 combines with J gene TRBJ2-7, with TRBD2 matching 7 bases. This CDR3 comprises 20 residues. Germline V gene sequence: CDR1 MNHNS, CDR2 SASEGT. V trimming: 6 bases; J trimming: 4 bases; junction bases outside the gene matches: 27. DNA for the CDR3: TGTGCCAGCAGCCTGAGCCGGACCATACTAGCTGGGCGGCGGGAGTACGAGCAGTACTTC. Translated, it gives CASSLSRTILAGRREYEQYF.

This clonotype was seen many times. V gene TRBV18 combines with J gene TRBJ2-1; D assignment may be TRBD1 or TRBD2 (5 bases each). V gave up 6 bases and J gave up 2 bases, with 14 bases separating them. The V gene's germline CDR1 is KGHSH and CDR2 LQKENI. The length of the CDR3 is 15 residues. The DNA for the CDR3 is TGTGCCAGCTCGCCCCCCCGGGGCCCCTACAATGAGCAGTTCTTC. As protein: CASSPPRGPYNEQFF.

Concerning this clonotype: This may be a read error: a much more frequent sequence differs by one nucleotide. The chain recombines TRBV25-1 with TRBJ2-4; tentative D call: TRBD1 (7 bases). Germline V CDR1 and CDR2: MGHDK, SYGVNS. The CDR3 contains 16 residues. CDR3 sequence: CDSSESAGQAKNIQYF. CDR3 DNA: TGTGACAGCAGTGAATCGGCGGGACAGGCCAAAAACATTCAGTACTTC.

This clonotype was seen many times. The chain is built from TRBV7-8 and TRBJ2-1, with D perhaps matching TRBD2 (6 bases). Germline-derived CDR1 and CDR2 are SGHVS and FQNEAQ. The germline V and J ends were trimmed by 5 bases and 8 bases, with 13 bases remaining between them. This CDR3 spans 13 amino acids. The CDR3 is CASSPPKRDEQFF. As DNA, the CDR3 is TGTGCCAGCAGCCCTCCGAAGCGGGATGAGCAGTTCTTC.

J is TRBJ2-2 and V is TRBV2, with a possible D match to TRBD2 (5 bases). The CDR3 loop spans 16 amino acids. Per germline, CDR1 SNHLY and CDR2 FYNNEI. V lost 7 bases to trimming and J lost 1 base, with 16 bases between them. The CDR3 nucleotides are TGTGCCAGCAATAGAGCGGAAAAAGTGAACACCGGGGAGCTGTTTTTT. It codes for CASNRAEKVNTGELFF.

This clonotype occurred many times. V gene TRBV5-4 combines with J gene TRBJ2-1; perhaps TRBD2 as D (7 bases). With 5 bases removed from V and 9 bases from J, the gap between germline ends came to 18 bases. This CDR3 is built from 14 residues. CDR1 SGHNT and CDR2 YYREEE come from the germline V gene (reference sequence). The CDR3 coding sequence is TGTGCCAGCAGGATGGGGGGGGCGGGCGGTGAGCAGTTCTTC. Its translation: CASRMGGAGGEQFF.

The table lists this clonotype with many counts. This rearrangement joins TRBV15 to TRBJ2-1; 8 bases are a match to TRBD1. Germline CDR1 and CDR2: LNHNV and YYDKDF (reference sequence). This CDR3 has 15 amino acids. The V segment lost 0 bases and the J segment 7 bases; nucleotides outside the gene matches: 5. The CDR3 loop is CATSRDQGQGNEQFF. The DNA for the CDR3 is TGTGCCACCAGCAGAGATCAAGGACAGGGAAATGAGCAGTTCTTC.

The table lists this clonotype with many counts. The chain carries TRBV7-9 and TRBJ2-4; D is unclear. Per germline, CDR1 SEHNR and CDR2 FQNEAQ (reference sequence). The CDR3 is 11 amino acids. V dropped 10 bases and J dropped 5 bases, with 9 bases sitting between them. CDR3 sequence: CANETENIQYF. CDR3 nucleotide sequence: TGTGCCAACGAGACCGAAAACATTCAGTACTTC.

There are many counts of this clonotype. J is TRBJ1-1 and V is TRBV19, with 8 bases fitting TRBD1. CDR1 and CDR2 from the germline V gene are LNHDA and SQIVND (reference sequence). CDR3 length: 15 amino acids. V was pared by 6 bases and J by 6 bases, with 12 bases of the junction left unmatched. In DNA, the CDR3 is TGTGCCAGTAGCCCTCGACAGGGGAGGGTCGCTGAAGCTTTCTTT. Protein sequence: CASSPRQGRVAEAFF. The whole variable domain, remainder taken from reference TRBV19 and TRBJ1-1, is DGGITQSPKYLFRKEGQNVTLSCEQNLNHDAMYWYRQDPGQGLRLIYYSQIVNDFQKGDIAEGYSVSREKKESFPLTVTSAQKNPTAFYLCASSPRQGRVAEAFFGQGTRLTVV.

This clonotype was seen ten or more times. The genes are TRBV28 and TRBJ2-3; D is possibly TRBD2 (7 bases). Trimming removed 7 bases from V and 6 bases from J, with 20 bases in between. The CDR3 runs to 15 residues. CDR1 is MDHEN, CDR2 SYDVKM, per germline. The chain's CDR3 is CASIPSSGGPDTQYF. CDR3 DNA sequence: TGTGCCAGCATCCCTTCGTCGGGGGGCCCTGATACGCAGTATTTT.

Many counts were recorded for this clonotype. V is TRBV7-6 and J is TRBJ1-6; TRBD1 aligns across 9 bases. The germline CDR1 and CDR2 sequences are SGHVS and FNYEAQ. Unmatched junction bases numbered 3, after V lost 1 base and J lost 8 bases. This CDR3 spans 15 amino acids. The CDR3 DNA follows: TGTGCCAGCAGCTTAGAGGACAGGGGATATTCACCCCTCCACTTT. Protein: CASSLEDRGYSPLHF.

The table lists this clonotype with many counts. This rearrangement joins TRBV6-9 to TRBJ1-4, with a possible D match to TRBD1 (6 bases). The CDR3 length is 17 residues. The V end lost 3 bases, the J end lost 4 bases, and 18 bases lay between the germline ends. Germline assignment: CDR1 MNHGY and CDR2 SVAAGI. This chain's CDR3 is CASSYAPGGANNEKLFF. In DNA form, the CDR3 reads TGTGCCAGCAGTTACGCCCCGGGGGGGGCTAATAATGAAAAACTGTTTTTT.

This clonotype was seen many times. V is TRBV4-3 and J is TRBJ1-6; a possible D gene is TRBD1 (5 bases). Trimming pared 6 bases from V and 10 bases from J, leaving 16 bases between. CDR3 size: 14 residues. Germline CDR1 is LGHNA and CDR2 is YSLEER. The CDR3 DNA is TGCGCCAGCAGTCACAGGTTCATACGGTCACCCCTCCACTTT. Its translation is CASSHRFIRSPLHF.